This entry is about one T cell receptor (beta chain). Its specificity is not known. The study ran its PCR with 60 Vbeta and 13 Jbeta primers. Clones were sequenced by immunoSEQ multiplex PCR, and TCRdb holds only the in-frame ones, with some missing. The sample lists about 130,000 clones; approximately 75% were seen once. CDR3 length: 15 amino acids. The V segment lost 5 bases and the J segment 1 base; nucleotides outside the gene matches: 7. The germline CDR1 and CDR2 sequences are SGHTA and FQGNSA. The data were obtained in a study of cytomegalovirus exposure and HLA in healthy donors. Broader study findings: TCR beta chains numbering more than 150 were designated cytomegalovirus-associated. Among the most significant clusters, several appeared linked to common viral pathogens in a later analysis. Highly shared variants forming one cluster were likely a sequencing artifact.

Specimen: PBMCs. The rearrangement uses TRBV7-2 and TRBJ2-5, with 7 positions matching TRBD2. The clonotype was recovered from a woman aged 45 to 65 in good health and CMV-seronegative. Written as DNA, the CDR3 is TGTGCCAGCAGCCGAAGGGGAGGGACCCAAGAGACCCAGTACTTC. This sequence encodes CASSRRGGTQETQYF.